This T cell receptor (beta chain) was sequenced during a study of beta chain features in type 1 diabetes. Study-level findings and limits: Within patients, naive, central memory and Treg TCRB repertoires seemed more similar than within healthy donors. In all four CD4+ subsets, TCRB CDR3 length was significantly, moderately reduced in type 1 diabetes.

A few counts support this clone. The target antigen is unknown. There was one heparinised blood draw per donor, averaging roughly 110 mL. Purity exceeding 98% was reached by all sorted populations. Reverse transcription of all isolated RNA meant that expressed TCRB transcripts were sequenced. The data were produced by immunoSEQ multiplex PCR, yet TCRdb's version contains in-frame clones alone and is incomplete. The profile shows hundreds of thousands of clones, about 14% of them singletons. The source is a woman in her 40s in good health. Sample: naive CD4+ T cells from blood.

The CDR3, as DNA: TGTGCCAGCATGGCAGGGGGGCTGCGGGAGCAGTACTTC. It translates to CASMAGGLREQYF. The rearrangement uses TRBV28 and TRBJ2-7; possible D gene TRBD1, 7 bases. Germline CDR1 and CDR2: MDHEN and SYDVKM. There are 13 residues in the CDR3. V lost 7 bases and J lost 7, with 17 bases in between.